The present T cell receptor (beta chain) was sequenced within a study of cytomegalovirus exposure and HLA in healthy donors. CDR1 is LGHNA, CDR2 YSLEER, per germline. The CDR3 totals 15 residues. V lost 6 bases and J lost 7, with 19 bases in between. In this sample, this clone turned up a few times. Antigen unknown. The donors, nominally healthy at sampling, likely had unrecorded immune exposures. Study-wide findings and caveats: A later analysis showed HLA-associated TCR beta chains outstripping equally common others in clonal expansion.

The PCR employed 60 Vbeta primers together with 13 Jbeta primers. Clones were read by immunoSEQ multiplex PCR, and TCRdb kept only the in-frame ones, dropping some. The table records some 130,000 clones, 81% of them present only once. The chain couples TRBV4-3 to TRBJ2-1; D is perhaps TRBD2 (7 bases). The receptor was isolated from a man younger than 30 in good health and CMV-seronegative. Material: PBMCs. This CDR3 reads CASSLMGGPRNEQFF. Here the CDR3 DNA reads TGCGCCAGCAGTCTGATGGGGGGGCCAAGGAATGAGCAGTTCTTC.